The entry below gives a single T cell receptor (beta chain) sequence along with its context. What it binds is unknown. This sample was included in a study of a mutant IDH1 vaccine in newly diagnosed glioma. Study information: The vaccination schedule gave patients eight doses in weeks 1, 3, 5, 7, 11, 15, 19 and 23. Patients had received radiotherapy, temozolomide, or both previously, most receiving both. Study results and limitations: Shifts in the top peripheral T cell clonotypes seemed unrelated to pseudoprogression.

Libraries were prepared by immunoSEQ multiplex PCR; TCRdb keeps only in-frame clonotypes and omits some of them. Of around 30,000 clones detected, around 90% appear once; the ten largest clones hold roughly 20%. Described time point: week 11, during vaccination. The content of each vaccine dose was 300 ug of mutant IDH1 20-mer peptide, and topical imiquimod accompanied it. This sequence originates from a man in his late teens or twenties with glioma. The specimen comprised PBMCs, sampled from a glioma patient whose treatment included an IDH1 peptide vaccine.

The CDR3 sequence is CAISEYGDGSVRTEAFF. The DNA of the CDR3 is TGTGCCATCAGTGAGTACGGTGATGGGTCTGTGAGGACTGAAGCTTTCTTT. The V and J genes are TRBV10-3 and TRBJ1-1; D is ambiguous. CDR3 length: 17 residues. V was trimmed by 1 base and J by 5 bases, leaving 20 bases between them. Germline V CDR1 and CDR2: ENHRY, SYGVKD.